This T cell receptor beta chain was sequenced in a study of cytomegalovirus exposure and HLA in healthy donors. Study results and caveats: Most TCR sequences were rare, but some public TCRs occurred in many donors. It emerged from a later analysis that several of the most significant clusters appeared to be linked to common viral pathogens.

A note on this clone: Its target is not known.

This PCR relied on a set of 60 Vbeta primers and 13 Jbeta primers. Produced via immunoSEQ multiplex PCR; TCRdb's table is partial and in-frame only. The sample records over 90,000 clones, around 79% being singletons. Sequenced sample: PBMCs. The receptor's source is a middle-aged man in good health and CMV-seropositive.

The CDR3 region has the DNA TGTGCCAGCAGCAGCGGACAGATCAATCAGCCCCAGCATTTT. This sequence encodes CASSSGQINQPQHF. V gene TRBV9 combines with J gene TRBJ1-5, with D maybe TRBD1 (6 bases). Between the trimmed V and J ends, which lost 4 bases and 3 bases, there was a span of 11 bases. CDR3 length equals 14 residues. Looked up from germline, CDR1 is SGDLS and CDR2 is YYNGEE. Together with reference TRBV9 and TRBJ1-5, the CDR3 gives the full variable domain: DSGVTQTPKHLITATGQRVTLRCSPRSGDLSVYWYQQSLDQGLQFLIQYYNGEERAKGNILERFSAQQFPDLHSELNLSSLELGDSALYFCASSSGQINQPQHFGDGTRLSIL.